The 24 T cell receptor beta chains reported below all come from one sample, sequenced in a study of blood T cell repertoires in COVID-19. Sequencing was performed with immunoSEQ multiplex PCR; in TCRdb, only in-frame clones are kept and a portion is missing. The sample consists of about 140,000 clones, 80% to 90% of them appearing once. The specimen sequenced was peripheral blood. These receptors originate from a woman aged 50 to 60 with acute or convalescent COVID-19.

The J gene is TRBJ2-3, the V gene TRBV6-5, with 14 nucleotides matching TRBD2. The ends lost 8 bases at V and 6 bases at J; junction bases unmatched: 7. The CDR3 consists of 15 residues. CDR1 and CDR2 from the germline V gene are MNHEY and SVGAGI. In DNA form, the CDR3 reads TGTGCCAGCGGGAGACTAGCGGGGGGGCTTGATACGCAGTATTTT. Amino acid sequence: CASGRLAGGLDTQYF.

The chain carries TRBV28 and TRBJ2-5; D uncertain. V was shortened by 8 bases and J by 1 base, with 14 bases between the two germline ends. The CDR3 length is 14 residues. Germline CDR1 and CDR2: MDHEN and SYDVKM. The CDR3 bases are TGTGCCAGCCTAAATTCCCATATCCAAGAGACCCAGTACTTC. Protein product: CASLNSHIQETQYF.

V and J are TRBV6-4 and TRBJ2-1; 7 bases are shared with TRBD1. The germline V gene has CDR1 MRHNA and CDR2 SNTAGT. The V segment lost 0 bases and the J segment 9 bases; nucleotides outside the gene matches: 11. The CDR3 sequence is 16 residues long. The CDR3 DNA follows: TGTGCCAGCAGTGACTCCCCCCCACAGGGGCATGTTGAGCAGTTCTTC. Translating gives CASSDSPPQGHVEQFF.

The rearrangement links TRBV9 to TRBJ1-1; 7 bases map to TRBD1. V dropped 4 bases and J dropped 5; count of bases not matched to a gene: 8. Germline V gene lookup returns CDR1 SGDLS and CDR2 YYNGEE. The CDR3 covers 14 residues. The CDR3 DNA sequence: TGTGCCAGCAGCCCTCACGAGGGGGCAACTGAAGCTTTCTTT. Protein product: CASSPHEGATEAFF.

The genes are TRBV9 and TRBJ2-1; TRBD1 matches 9 bases. The CDR3 is 15 residues long. CDR1 is SGDLS and CDR2 is YYNGEE in the germline V gene. Trimming took 4 bases from V and 7 from J; bases not matched to a gene: 9. CDR3 amino acids: CASSRQTGGLNEQFF. In DNA form, the CDR3 reads TGTGCCAGCAGCCGACAGACAGGGGGGTTGAATGAGCAGTTCTTC.

This clone was counted a few times. The V gene is TRBV19, the J gene TRBJ2-1; 9 nucleotides match TRBD1. Germline V lookup: CDR1 LNHDA, CDR2 SQIVND (reference sequence). The CDR3 length is 15 residues. Germline trimming cut 3 bases from V and 5 bases from J; bases unmatched to any gene: 5. Here the CDR3 reads CASSIGGQGNNEQFF. The CDR3, as DNA: TGTGCCAGTAGTATTGGGGGACAGGGAAACAATGAGCAGTTCTTC.

V gene TRBV5-5 combines with J gene TRBJ1-2; D is possibly TRBD1 (5 bases). The V gene lost 1 base and the J gene lost 2 bases, with 12 bases spanning the gap. Germline V CDR1 and CDR2: SGHKS, YYEKEE (reference sequence). This CDR3 comprises 15 residues. The CDR3, as DNA: TGTGCCAGCAGCTTGATGCAGGGCTCCAACTATGGCTACACCTTC. Translated, it gives CASSLMQGSNYGYTF.

The rearrangement joins TRBV10-3 to TRBJ1-6, with TRBD1 matching 7 bases. CDR3 size: 15 residues. Losses at the gene ends were 3 bases for V and 10 bases for J; bases not matched to a gene: 9. The germline CDR1 and CDR2 sequences are ENHRY and SYGVKD. CDR3 residues: CAISDSRDSNSPLHF. In nucleotides, the CDR3 is TGTGCCATCAGTGACTCCCGGGACAGTAACTCACCCCTCCACTTT.

The chain couples TRBV5-1 to TRBJ1-2; D may be TRBD1 (5 bases). This CDR3 has 14 amino acids. Trimming shortened V by 2 bases and J by 4 bases, and 12 bases separated the two germline ends. Germline CDR1 and CDR2: SGHRS and YFSETQ. The chain's CDR3 is CASSFDGGSYGYTF. CDR3 sequence (DNA): TGCGCCAGCAGCTTCGATGGGGGGAGCTATGGCTACACCTTC.

This clone has only a few counts. The chain combines TRBV10-3 with TRBJ2-7; 11 bases line up with TRBD2. The V and J ends lost 10 bases and 4 bases, in that order; junction bases with no gene match: 9. CDR1 ENHRY and CDR2 SYGVKD come from the germline V gene. This CDR3 contains 14 residues. This chain's CDR3 is CATRGLAGEYEQYF. The CDR3 coding sequence is TGTGCCACCCGAGGACTAGCGGGTGAATACGAGCAGTACTTC.

The chain combines TRBV10-3 with TRBJ2-1, with 9 nucleotides matching TRBD1. V was clipped by 8 bases and J by 7 bases; unmatched bases: 9. From germline, CDR1 is ENHRY and CDR2 SYGVKD. The CDR3 loop spans 14 amino acids. The CDR3 loop is CAIGPGQGLNEQFF. The DNA for the CDR3 is TGTGCCATCGGCCCGGGACAGGGACTTAATGAGCAGTTCTTC.

The J gene is TRBJ1-6, the V gene TRBV7-8; TRBD1 matches at 7 bases. Per germline, CDR1 SGHVS and CDR2 FQNEAQ. The CDR3 has 15 amino acids. V was clipped by 4 bases and J by 7 bases; unmatched bases: 7. The CDR3 is CASSSPGQKNSPLHF. CDR3 sequence (DNA): TGTGCCAGCAGCTCTCCGGGACAGAAGAATTCACCCCTCCACTTT.

The chain carries TRBV30 and TRBJ1-1; D call uncertain. V lost 0 bases, J lost 1 base, and 6 bases lay in between. The CDR3 extends over 13 amino acids. CDR1 is GTSNPN and CDR2 is SVGIG in the germline V gene (reference sequence). The CDR3 sequence: CAWSVHENTEAFF. Written as DNA, the CDR3 is TGTGCCTGGAGTGTACATGAGAACACTGAAGCTTTCTTT.

The chain uses TRBV11-2 and TRBJ2-3; 9 nucleotides line up with TRBD2. This CDR3 contains 15 residues. V was clipped by 2 bases and J by 1 base; unmatched bases: 1. Germline V lookup: CDR1 SGHAT, CDR2 FQNNGV. The DNA of the CDR3 is TGTGCCAGCAGCTTACTAGCGGGGCGCACAGATACGCAGTATTTT. Its protein product is CASSLLAGRTDTQYF.

The chain is built from TRBV5-4 and TRBJ1-1, with 8 nucleotides matching TRBD1. V was pared by 2 bases and J by 6 bases, with 3 bases of the junction left unmatched. There are 13 residues in the CDR3. CDR1 is SGHNT, CDR2 YYREEE, per germline (reference sequence). CDR3 in DNA: TGTGCCAGCAGCTTTTTGACAGGGGCTGAAGCTTTCTTT. It yields the protein CASSFLTGAEAFF.

This clone was observed once. This chain uses TRBV11-3 with TRBJ2-1; D gene uncertain. Trimming left V 5 bases short and J 2 bases short, with 13 bases between. This CDR3 is built from 15 residues. CDR1 is SGHNT, CDR2 YENEEA, per germline. The CDR3 DNA reads as TGTGCCAGCAGCCCCCCGTACTCCCCCTACAATGAGCAGTTCTTC. It yields the protein CASSPPYSPYNEQFF.

The chain has TRBV2 and TRBJ1-1; no definite D call. The length of the CDR3 is 13 residues. The germline CDR1 and CDR2 sequences are SNHLY and FYNNEI. Deletions cut 3 bases from V and 8 bases from J, with 13 bases between. The CDR3 spells CASSDAVPEEAFF. The CDR3 nucleotides are TGTGCCAGCAGTGATGCGGTGCCTGAGGAAGCTTTCTTT.

This clone was observed once. The genes are TRBV3-1 (or the pseudogene TRBV3-2) and TRBJ2-5; D possibly corresponds to TRBD2 (5 bases). The CDR3 totals 14 residues. CDR1 is LGHDT, CDR2 YNNKEL, per germline (reference sequence). V was clipped by 0 bases and J by 4 bases, with 9 bases between them. In DNA form, the CDR3 reads TGTGCCAGCAGCCAAGAGGTCCGGGGAGAGACCCAGTACTTC. Protein: CASSQEVRGETQYF.

The CDR3 DNA reads as TGTGCAAGTCGCTCGACAGGGGCCCACGAGCAGTACTTC. It yields the protein CASRSTGAHEQYF. The rearrangement joins TRBV12-2 to TRBJ2-7; TRBD1 is the table's D call and was not checked against the DNA. TRBV12-2 is described as a pseudogene. The CDR3 sequence is 13 residues long.

V and J are TRBV11-2 and TRBJ2-3; tentative D call: TRBD2 (5 bases). Per germline, CDR1 SGHAT and CDR2 FQNNGV. The V end was cut by 1 base, the J end by 7 bases, with 12 bases between. This CDR3 spans 14 amino acids. The CDR3 here is CASSLGASSHTQYF. The CDR3 nucleotides read TGTGCCAGCAGCTTAGGGGCTAGCTCCCATACGCAGTATTTT.

This clone was seen a single time. This rearrangement joins TRBV14 to TRBJ2-3; D not certain. The CDR3 totals 11 residues. Between the trimmed V and J ends, which lost 3 bases and 4 bases, there was a span of 2 bases. Germline V gene sequence: CDR1 SGHDN, CDR2 FVKESK. CDR3 amino acids: CASSHADTQYF. In DNA, the CDR3 is TGTGCCAGCAGCCACGCAGATACGCAGTATTTT.

This rearrangement joins TRBV4-1 to TRBJ2-7; D is possibly TRBD1 (6 bases). Germline CDR1 MGHRA, CDR2 YSYEKL. Trimming removed 0 bases from V and 4 bases from J, with 16 bases in between. This CDR3 spans 16 amino acids. The CDR3 nucleotides are TGCGCCAGCAGCCAAGATTACAGGGTCCCCCCGTACGAGCAGTACTTC. Translating it yields CASSQDYRVPPYEQYF.

The chain carries TRBV13 and TRBJ2-7, with D perhaps matching TRBD1 (6 bases). This CDR3 spans 15 amino acids. Germline values: CDR1 PRHDT, CDR2 FYEKMQ (reference sequence). Deletions cut 3 bases from V and 2 bases from J, with 14 bases between. The CDR3 region has the DNA TGTGCCAGCAGCTTCGGTGGGGGACAAACCTACGAGCAGTACTTC. As protein: CASSFGGGQTYEQYF.

The rearrangement uses TRBV25-1 and TRBJ1-1, with no clear D. Trimming took 1 base from V and 6 from J, leaving 9 bases between them. Germline CDR1 reads MGHDK; CDR2 reads SYGVNS. This CDR3 has 13 amino acids. CDR3 loop: CASSEFWQAEAFF. The CDR3 DNA reads as TGTGCCAGCAGTGAATTTTGGCAGGCTGAAGCTTTCTTT.